The present T cell receptor beta chain was sequenced within a study of blood T cell repertoires in COVID-19. As for the study in general: Collection of acute and convalescent COVID-19 samples took place in the United States, Italy and Spain.

The germline V gene encodes CDR1 KGHDR and CDR2 SFDVKD. Between the trimmed V and J ends, which lost 3 bases and 3 bases, there was a span of 10 bases. The CDR3 is made up of 14 amino acids. Assay: immunoSEQ multiplex PCR; the TCRdb copy retains only in-frame clones and omits some. The table lists over 80,000 clones, around nine tenths of them singletons. The rearrangement joins TRBV24-1 to TRBJ1-2; D is possibly TRBD1 (6 bases). This receptor was taken from a man in his fifties or sixties with acute or convalescent COVID-19. The sequenced material came from peripheral blood. CDR3 protein: CATSDPQGYYGYTF. The DNA of the CDR3 is TGTGCCACCAGTGATCCTCAGGGGTACTATGGCTACACCTTC.